The present entry profiles one TCR beta chain with its context. Per the original data handling: Counts of nucleated cells, estimated from reference gene primer amplification, were obtained. Libraries were prepared by immunoSEQ multiplex PCR; TCRdb keeps only in-frame clonotypes and omits some of them. V, J and clone size are taken as reported in that table, and D and trimming were inferred from the DNA itself. The profile covers some 330,000 clones, with roughly nine tenths appearing a single time and 1.5% to 2% taken by the ten largest. These data belong to a study of blood T cell repertoires in COVID-19. V lost 5 bases, J lost 6 bases, and 16 bases lay in between. This CDR3 has 15 residues. Germline V lookup: CDR1 SEHNR, CDR2 FQNEAQ (reference sequence).

The genes are TRBV7-9 and TRBJ2-2; D may be TRBD1 (6 bases). Sequencing used peripheral blood. This TCR was sampled from a woman aged 25-40 years with COVID-19, enrolled during active disease. CDR3 bases: TGTGCCAGCAGCCTATTAACAGGGAAGGCCGGGGAGCTGTTTTTT. As protein: CASSLLTGKAGELFF.